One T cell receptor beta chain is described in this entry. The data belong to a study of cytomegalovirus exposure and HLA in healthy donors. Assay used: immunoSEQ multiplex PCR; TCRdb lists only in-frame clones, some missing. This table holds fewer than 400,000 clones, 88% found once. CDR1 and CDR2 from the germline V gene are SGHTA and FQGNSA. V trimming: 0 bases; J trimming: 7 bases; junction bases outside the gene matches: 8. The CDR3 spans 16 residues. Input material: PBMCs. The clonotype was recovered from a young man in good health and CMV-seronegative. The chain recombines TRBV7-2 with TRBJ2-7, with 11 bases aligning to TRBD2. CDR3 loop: CASSLALAGGQAEQYF. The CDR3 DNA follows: TGTGCCAGCAGCTTAGCTTTAGCGGGGGGGCAGGCAGAGCAGTACTTC.